These 23 T cell receptor beta chains were all obtained from the same sample, sequenced in a study of memory CD4+ T cells and cytomegalovirus serostatus. The sort gate was single viable CD3+CD4+CD8-CD45RO+ cells for memory CD4+ T cells. Some clones are missing from TCRdb's copy, which holds only in-frame ones; the method was immunoSEQ multiplex PCR. The table records about 61,000 clones, approximately 85% of them present only once. Specimen: memory CD4+ T cells from blood. These TCRs come from an adult in good health and CMV-seronegative.

This rearrangement joins TRBV6-1 to TRBJ2-7; TRBD1 might be the D (6 bases). V was cut by 0 bases and J by 2 bases, with 20 bases left in between. Germline CDR1 is MNHNS and CDR2 is SASEGT. The CDR3 extends over 18 amino acids. The CDR3 DNA sequence: TGTGCCAGCAGTGAAGCGGGACACGGCGCAGGGATCCCCTACGAGCAGTACTTC. Protein product: CASSEAGHGAGIPYEQYF.

The CDR3 loop reads CATPRTGWTEAFF. CDR3 DNA: TGTGCCACGCCAAGGACAGGGTGGACTGAAGCTTTCTTT. J is TRBJ1-1 and V is TRBV19; 8 nucleotides agree with TRBD1. This CDR3 has 13 residues. The V and J ends lost 10 bases and 5 bases, in that order; junction bases with no gene match: 9. Germline CDR1 reads LNHDA; CDR2 reads SQIVND (reference sequence).

The chain has TRBV7-2 and TRBJ2-3, with a tentative D call TRBD1 (5 bases). Germline loops: CDR1 SGHTA, CDR2 FQGNSA. This CDR3 has 14 residues. The ends were cut back, 5 bases at V and 6 bases at J, with 15 bases in the middle. The CDR3 DNA reads as TGTGCCAGCAGCCCGCTTAGGGGCGCGGATACGCAGTATTTT. Its translation is CASSPLRGADTQYF.

The V and J genes are TRBV7-8 and TRBJ2-3; the D is unclear. V was shortened by 2 bases and J by 5 bases, with 8 bases between the two germline ends. CDR3 length: 13 residues. CDR1 SGHVS and CDR2 FQNEAQ come from the germline V gene. DNA for the CDR3: TGTGCCAGCAGCTTACCATTGGGAGATACGCAGTATTTT. It is translated as CASSLPLGDTQYF. Full variable domain (outside the CDR3, taken from reference TRBV7-8 and TRBJ2-3): GAGVSQSPRYKVAKRGQDVALRCDPISGHVSLFWYQQALGQGPEFLTYFQNEAQLDKSGLPSDRFFAERPEGSVSTLKIQRTQQEDSAVYLCASSLPLGDTQYFGPGTRLTVL.

The rearrangement uses TRBV30 and TRBJ2-1; 9 nucleotides align to TRBD1. CDR1 GTSNPN and CDR2 SVGIG come from the germline V gene (reference sequence). V trimming: 4 bases; J trimming: 5 bases; junction bases outside the gene matches: 3. The CDR3 loop spans 13 amino acids. The CDR3 loop reads CAWNRGLHNEQFF. CDR3 nucleotide sequence: TGTGCCTGGAACAGGGGGCTCCACAATGAGCAGTTCTTC.

CDR3 sequence reads: CASSPGGEGETQYF. DNA of the CDR3: TGTGCCAGCAGCCCCGGGGGGGAAGGAGAGACCCAGTACTTC. This chain joins TRBV7-3 and TRBJ2-5, with 8 positions matching TRBD2. The CDR3 runs to 14 residues. Germline CDR1 and CDR2: SGHTA and FQGTGA. V shed 5 bases and J 4 bases; nucleotides not matched to a gene: 6.

This clone was counted between two and nine times. The CDR3 DNA sequence: TGTGCCAGCAGCTTCGCGGGAGGGGTCAATGAGCAGTTCTTC. Translated: CASSFAGGVNEQFF. The chain joins TRBV7-9 to TRBJ2-1; 9 positions match TRBD2. V trimming: 3 bases; J trimming: 6 bases; junction bases outside the gene matches: 3. The CDR3 has 14 amino acids. Germline V lookup: CDR1 SEHNR, CDR2 FQNEAQ (reference sequence).

The chain recombines TRBV19 with TRBJ2-5; TRBD2 might be the D (7 bases). CDR1 LNHDA and CDR2 SQIVND come from the germline V gene (reference sequence). This CDR3 is built from 15 residues. V lost 5 bases, J lost 4 bases, and 17 bases lay in between. DNA of the CDR3: TGTGCCAGTAGTCCCGGCGCCGGGGGGCCAGAGACCCAGTACTTC. Protein product: CASSPGAGGPETQYF.

This clone was picked up a small number of times. Other DNA sequences in the same sample also yield this CDR3. The rearrangement joins TRBV6-5 to TRBJ2-7; D call uncertain. V lost 5 bases and J 3 bases, leaving 14 bases between the germline ends. Germline CDR1 and CDR2: MNHEY and SVGAGI. CDR3 size: 14 residues. The CDR3 spells CASSHPDGIYEQYF. For the CDR3, the DNA is TGTGCCAGCAGTCACCCGGACGGAATCTACGAGCAGTACTTC.

This clone was detected once. The chain carries TRBV7-6 and TRBJ1-1; D call uncertain. This CDR3 comprises 13 residues. Trimming stripped 5 bases from V and 0 bases from J, with 7 bases between. Germline values: CDR1 SGHVS, CDR2 FNYEAQ. CDR3 protein: CASSGEMNTEAFF. The CDR3 nucleotides are TGTGCCAGCAGCGGAGAAATGAACACTGAAGCTTTCTTT. The whole variable domain, remainder taken from reference TRBV7-6 and TRBJ1-1, is GAGVSQSPRYKVTKRGQDVALRCDPISGHVSLYWYRQALGQGPEFLTYFNYEAQQDKSGLPNDRFSAERPEGSISTLTIQRTEQRDSAMYRCASSGEMNTEAFFGQGTRLTVV.

V and J are TRBV5-1 and TRBJ1-2; D gene unclear. Germline V gene lookup returns CDR1 SGHRS and CDR2 YFSETQ. This CDR3 spans 14 amino acids. Trimming took 0 bases from V and 6 from J, leaving 12 bases between them. The CDR3 loop is CASSLAKVEDGYTF. The CDR3 nucleotides read TGCGCCAGCAGCTTGGCCAAGGTGGAGGATGGCTACACCTTC.

The rearrangement links TRBV9 to TRBJ2-1, with 11 bases lining up with TRBD2. Trimming took 3 bases from V and 7 from J; bases not matched to a gene: 3. Germline CDR1 SGDLS, CDR2 YYNGEE. The CDR3 covers 14 residues. CDR3 nucleotides: TGTGCCAGCAGCGGGGGACTAGCGGTAAATGAGCAGTTCTTC. It is translated as CASSGGLAVNEQFF. The full variable domain, its missing parts supplied by reference TRBV9 and TRBJ2-1, is DSGVTQTPKHLITATGQRVTLRCSPRSGDLSVYWYQQSLDQGLQFLIQYYNGEERAKGNILERFSAQQFPDLHSELNLSSLELGDSALYFCASSGGLAVNEQFFGPGTRLTVL.

CDR3 amino acids: CASSGPYNSPLHF. The CDR3 coding sequence is TGTGCCAGCAGCGGACCTTATAATTCACCCCTCCACTTT. This chain links TRBV6-5 with TRBJ1-6; D remains unclear. Germline V gene lookup returns CDR1 MNHEY and CDR2 SVGAGI. There are 13 residues in the CDR3. Trimming took off 6 bases at V and 4 bases at J, with 7 bases between the two ends.

CDR3 bases: TGTGCCAGCAGCTCGGGCGGAGATACGCAGTATTTT. This codes for CASSSGGDTQYF. The gene calls are TRBV7-9 and TRBJ2-3; unclear D gene. V was trimmed by 4 bases and J by 5 bases, leaving 7 bases between them. CDR3 length equals 12 residues. Germline-derived CDR1 and CDR2 are SEHNR and FQNEAQ (reference sequence). The full variable domain, rest sourced from reference TRBV7-9 and TRBJ2-3, is DTGVSQNPRHKITKRGQNVTFRCDPISEHNRLYWYRQTLGQGPEFLTYFQNEAQLEKSRLLSDRFSAERPKGSFSTLEIQRTEQGDSAMYLCASSSGGDTQYFGPGTRLTVL.

The chain combines TRBV2 with TRBJ2-1; no definite D call. CDR1 SNHLY and CDR2 FYNNEI come from the germline V gene. The germline V and J ends were trimmed by 9 bases and 7 bases, with 10 bases remaining between them. The CDR3 has 11 amino acids. CDR3 sequence (DNA): TGTGCCAGTCAGAGGATAAATGAGCAGTTCTTC. Protein: CASQRINEQFF.

This chain connects TRBV6-1 to TRBJ2-7; TRBD1 agrees at 8 bases. V shed 6 bases and J 1 base; nucleotides not matched to a gene: 8. CDR3 length: 15 amino acids. Per germline, CDR1 MNHNS and CDR2 SASEGT. In DNA, the CDR3 is TGTGCCAGCAGGGACAGGGAAGGGCTTTCCTACGAGCAGTACTTC. Protein: CASRDREGLSYEQYF.

The CDR3 loop reads CASSGTSGGAVAYEQYF. As DNA, the CDR3 is TGTGCCAGCAGCGGGACTAGCGGGGGGGCGGTCGCCTACGAGCAGTACTTC. The chain links TRBV19 to TRBJ2-7, with TRBD2 identical over 16 bases. This CDR3 has 17 amino acids. Germline CDR1 reads LNHDA; CDR2 reads SQIVND (reference sequence). V lost 9 bases to trimming and J lost 2 bases; unmatched junction nucleotides: 10.

This CDR3 is CASSWTGHGYTF. The CDR3 DNA follows: TGTGCCAGCAGCTGGACAGGGCATGGCTACACCTTC. V usage is TRBV7-2 and J usage is TRBJ1-2; 8 bases match TRBD1. The J segment lost 6 bases and the V segment lost 4 bases, leaving 1 base of the junction unmatched. CDR1 and CDR2 from the germline V gene are SGHTA and FQGNSA. This CDR3 has 12 residues. Based on the CDR3 plus reference TRBV7-2 and TRBJ1-2, the full variable domain is GAGVSQSPSNKVTEKGKDVELRCDPISGHTALYWYRQSLGQGLEFLIYFQGNSAPDKSGLPSDRFSAERTGGSVSTLTIQRTQQEDSAVYLCASSWTGHGYTFGSGTRLTVV.

This clone came up once. The gene calls are TRBV19 and TRBJ2-3, with D uncertain. This CDR3 spans 13 amino acids. Looked up from germline, CDR1 is LNHDA and CDR2 is SQIVND (reference sequence). The V gene lost 5 bases and the J gene lost 4 bases, with 10 bases spanning the gap. The CDR3 coding sequence is TGTGCCAGTAGTCTCCCGGGCCCAGATACGCAGTATTTT. Translated, it gives CASSLPGPDTQYF.

The rearrangement joins TRBV5-1 to TRBJ1-4, with TRBD1 matching 7 bases. Germline assignment: CDR1 SGHRS and CDR2 YFSETQ. The CDR3 is made up of 17 amino acids. The J segment lost 7 bases and the V segment lost 4 bases, leaving 16 bases of the junction unmatched. CDR3 DNA: TGCGCCAGCAGCATATTAGCTCCCGGGACAGCGGGTGAAAAACTGTTTTTT. Encoded protein: CASSILAPGTAGEKLFF.

This sequence joins TRBV4-1 and TRBJ1-6; D is unclear. Germline CDR1 MGHRA, CDR2 YSYEKL. The CDR3 consists of 15 residues. Trimming removed 1 base at V and 10 bases at J, with 14 bases between. The CDR3 DNA reads as TGCGCCAGCAGCCAAGTGTGGCAGTTGAGCTCACCCCTCCACTTT. Amino acids: CASSQVWQLSSPLHF.

The genes are TRBV7-8 and TRBJ1-5; D not resolved. With 4 bases removed from V and 5 bases from J, the gap between germline ends came to 12 bases. CDR3 size: 14 residues. CDR1 and CDR2 (germline): SGHVS, FQNEAQ. The CDR3 DNA reads as TGTGCCAGCAGCTCCGCCACCCTCGATCAGCCCCAGCATTTT. This gives the protein CASSSATLDQPQHF.

V usage is TRBV7-2 and J usage is TRBJ1-1; maybe TRBD1 (6 bases). The CDR3 is 14 residues long. In germline, CDR1 is SGHTA, CDR2 FQGNSA. Between the trimmed V and J ends, which lost 2 bases and 7 bases, there was a span of 14 bases. The CDR3, as DNA: TGTGCCAGCAGCTTACGACAGGTCCGGGATGAAGCTTTCTTT. Its translation: CASSLRQVRDEAFF.